This record covers a single T cell receptor beta chain. No antigen is known for it. RNA was extracted from bulk tissue without any cell sorting. The data originate from a study of tumor and adjacent non-tumor tissue in lung cancer. The CDR3 length is 14 residues. The germline V gene has CDR1 MNHEY and CDR2 SVGEGT. V lost 7 bases and J 7 bases, leaving 16 bases between the germline ends. Study observations and caveats: Normal lung showed higher cumulative top 100 clone frequency than tumor. Compared with tumor, normal lung showed significantly lower TCR diversity. Tumor TCR diversity, when higher, was linked to shorter survival.

A modified ARM-PCR protocol with three rounds of nested PCR amplified TCRbeta. From the multiplex PCR reads, TCRdb called clonotypes with MiXCR, one entry per CDR3 protein. The table shows some 77,000 distinct CDR3 sequences, with around 70% occurring only once. The sequenced material came from lung tumor tissue. The TCR comes from a woman aged 65 to 85 with non-small cell lung cancer. This chain connects TRBV6-2 or TRBV6-3 to TRBJ2-2; the D gene is possibly TRBD2 (5 bases). The chain's CDR3 is CASNDMDGIGELFF. CDR3 DNA sequence: TGTGCCAGCAACGACATGGACGGGATCGGGGAGCTGTTTTTT.